This T cell receptor beta chain was identified in a study of blood T cell repertoires in COVID-19. The V gene end was trimmed by 0 bases and the J gene end by 6 bases; junction bases not matched to a gene: 4. CDR1 and CDR2 from the germline V gene are SGHTA and FQGNSA. The CDR3 runs to 17 residues. Measured with immunoSEQ multiplex PCR; TCRdb has only the in-frame clones, and not every one. The sample carries approximately 70,000 clones, approximately 86% recorded once. The TCR was taken from a man in his 70s with active COVID-19. The specimen was peripheral blood. The gene calls are TRBV7-2 and TRBJ2-1; 14 bases agree with TRBD2. For the CDR3, the DNA is TGTGCCAGCAGCTTAGCGGGACTAGCGGGAGCCACCAATGAGCAGTTCTTC. This translates into CASSLAGLAGATNEQFF.